These 2 T cell receptor beta chains came from one sample sequenced in a study of blood T cell repertoires in COVID-19. Profiled with immunoSEQ multiplex PCR; TCRdb holds only in-frame clones, not every one. Here the sample spans hundreds of thousands of clones, 65% to 90% being singletons. Sequenced: peripheral blood. Receptors originate from a man between 50 and 59 years old with COVID-19, enrolled during active disease.

This chain joins TRBV10-3 and TRBJ1-5; 8 nucleotides agree with TRBD1. V lost 6 bases to trimming and J lost 3 bases; unmatched junction nucleotides: 7. CDR3 length: 15 residues. CDR1 is ENHRY and CDR2 is SYGVKD in the germline V gene. Here the CDR3 reads CAISKTGDTNQPQHF. CDR3 nucleotides: TGTGCCATCAGCAAGACAGGGGACACCAATCAGCCCCAGCATTTT.

J is TRBJ2-1 and V is TRBV6-2 or TRBV6-3; the D gene is possibly TRBD2 (6 bases). With 5 bases removed from V and 9 bases from J, the gap between germline ends came to 20 bases. This CDR3 contains 15 residues. CDR1 is MNHEY, CDR2 SVGEGT, per germline. The CDR3 sequence is CASSTGLPSLGEQFF. CDR3 coding DNA: TGTGCCAGCAGTACGGGACTCCCATCTTTGGGTGAGCAGTTCTTC.